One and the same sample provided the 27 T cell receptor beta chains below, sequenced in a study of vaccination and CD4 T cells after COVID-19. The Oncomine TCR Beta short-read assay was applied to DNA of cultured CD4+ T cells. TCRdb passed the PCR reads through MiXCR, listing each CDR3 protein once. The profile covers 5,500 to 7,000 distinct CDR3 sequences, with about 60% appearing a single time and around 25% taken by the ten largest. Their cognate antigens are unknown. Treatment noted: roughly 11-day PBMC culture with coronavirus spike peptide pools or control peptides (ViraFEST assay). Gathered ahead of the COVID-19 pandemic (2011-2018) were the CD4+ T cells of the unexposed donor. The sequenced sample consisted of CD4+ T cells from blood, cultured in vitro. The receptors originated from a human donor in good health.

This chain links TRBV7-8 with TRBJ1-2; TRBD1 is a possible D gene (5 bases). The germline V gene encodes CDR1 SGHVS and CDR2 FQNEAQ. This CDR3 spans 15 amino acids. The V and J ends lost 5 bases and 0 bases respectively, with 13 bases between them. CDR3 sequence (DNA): TGTGCCAGCAGCCCCCGGGACGGATCTAACTATGGCTACACCTTC. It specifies CASSPRDGSNYGYTF.

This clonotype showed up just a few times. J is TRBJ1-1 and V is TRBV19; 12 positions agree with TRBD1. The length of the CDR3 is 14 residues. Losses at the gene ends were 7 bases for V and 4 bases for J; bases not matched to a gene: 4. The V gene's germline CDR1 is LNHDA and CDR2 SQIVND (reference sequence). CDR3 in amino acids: CASNRDRGLTEAFF. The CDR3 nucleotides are TGTGCCAGTAACCGGGACAGGGGGCTCACTGAAGCTTTCTTT.

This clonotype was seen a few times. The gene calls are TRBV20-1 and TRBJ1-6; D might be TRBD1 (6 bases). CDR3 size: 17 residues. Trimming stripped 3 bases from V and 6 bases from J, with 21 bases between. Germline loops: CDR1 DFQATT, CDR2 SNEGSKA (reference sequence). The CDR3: CSASSVVGGAVNSPLHF. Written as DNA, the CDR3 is TGCAGTGCTAGTTCCGTCGTAGGGGGGGCGGTTAATTCACCCCTCCACTTT.

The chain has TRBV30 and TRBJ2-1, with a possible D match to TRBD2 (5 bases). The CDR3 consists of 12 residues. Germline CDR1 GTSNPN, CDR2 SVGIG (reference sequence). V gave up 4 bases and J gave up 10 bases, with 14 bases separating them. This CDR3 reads CAWNFKTGEQFF. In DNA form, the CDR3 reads TGTGCCTGGAATTTTAAAACGGGGGAGCAGTTCTTC.

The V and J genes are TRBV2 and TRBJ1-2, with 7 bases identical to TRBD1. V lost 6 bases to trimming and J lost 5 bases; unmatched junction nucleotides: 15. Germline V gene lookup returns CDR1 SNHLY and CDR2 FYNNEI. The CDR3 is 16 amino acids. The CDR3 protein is CASRPTGRTGQYGYTF. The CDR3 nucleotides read TGTGCCAGCAGGCCGACAGGGCGAACTGGCCAATATGGCTACACCTTC.

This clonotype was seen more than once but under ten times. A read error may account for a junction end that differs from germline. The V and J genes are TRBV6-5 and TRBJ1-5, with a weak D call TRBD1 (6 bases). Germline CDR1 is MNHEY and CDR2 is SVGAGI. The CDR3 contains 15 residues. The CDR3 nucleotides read TGTGCCAGCAGTTCCCAACAGGGTAGCGATCAGCCCCAGCATTTT. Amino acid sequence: CASSSQQGSDQPQHF.

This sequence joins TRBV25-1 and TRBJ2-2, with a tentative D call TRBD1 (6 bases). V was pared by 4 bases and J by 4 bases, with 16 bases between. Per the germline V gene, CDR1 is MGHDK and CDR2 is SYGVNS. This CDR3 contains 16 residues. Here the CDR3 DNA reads TGTGCCAGCAGTGCCCGTGGGGGCCTGAGCACCGGGGAGCTGTTTTTT. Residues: CASSARGGLSTGELFF.

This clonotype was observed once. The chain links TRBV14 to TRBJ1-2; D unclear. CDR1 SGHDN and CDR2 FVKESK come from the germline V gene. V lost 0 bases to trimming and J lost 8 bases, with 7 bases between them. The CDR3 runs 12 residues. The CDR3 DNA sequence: TGTGCCAGCAGCCAAGATTTAAGCGGCTACACCTTC. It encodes CASSQDLSGYTF.

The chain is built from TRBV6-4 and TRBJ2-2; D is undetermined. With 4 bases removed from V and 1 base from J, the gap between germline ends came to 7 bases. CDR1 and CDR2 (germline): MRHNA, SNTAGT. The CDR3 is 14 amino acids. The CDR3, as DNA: TGTGCCAGCAGTGCCCTCGGGAACACCGGGGAGCTGTTTTTT. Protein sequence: CASSALGNTGELFF.

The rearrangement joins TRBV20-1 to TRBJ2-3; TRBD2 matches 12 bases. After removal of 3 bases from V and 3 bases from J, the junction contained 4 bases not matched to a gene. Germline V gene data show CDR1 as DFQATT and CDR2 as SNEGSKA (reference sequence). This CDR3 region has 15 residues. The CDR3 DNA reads TGCAGTGCTAGCCCGACTAGCGGGAGAACAGATACGCAGTATTTT. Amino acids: CSASPTSGRTDTQYF.

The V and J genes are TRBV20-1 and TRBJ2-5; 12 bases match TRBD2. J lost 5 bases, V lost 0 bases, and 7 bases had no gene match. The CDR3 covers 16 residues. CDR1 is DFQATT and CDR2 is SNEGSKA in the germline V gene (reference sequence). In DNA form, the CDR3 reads TGCAGTGCTAGAGATCCTAGCGGGAGGGTGGTGGAGACCCAGTACTTC. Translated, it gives CSARDPSGRVVETQYF.

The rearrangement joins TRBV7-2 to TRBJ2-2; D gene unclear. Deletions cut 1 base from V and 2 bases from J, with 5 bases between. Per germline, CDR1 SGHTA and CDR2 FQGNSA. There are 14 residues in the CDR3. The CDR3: CASSLGFNTGELFF. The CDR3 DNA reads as TGTGCCAGCAGCTTAGGGTTTAACACCGGGGAGCTGTTTTTT. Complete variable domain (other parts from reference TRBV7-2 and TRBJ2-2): GAGVSQSPSNKVTEKGKDVELRCDPISGHTALYWYRQSLGQGLEFLIYFQGNSAPDKSGLPSDRFSAERTGGSVSTLTIQRTQQEDSAVYLCASSLGFNTGELFFGEGSRLTVL.

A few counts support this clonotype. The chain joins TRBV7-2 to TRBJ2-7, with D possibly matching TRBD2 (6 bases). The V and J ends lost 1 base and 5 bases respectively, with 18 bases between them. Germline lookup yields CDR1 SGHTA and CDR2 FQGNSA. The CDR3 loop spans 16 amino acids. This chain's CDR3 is CASSLEWDSGRDEQYF. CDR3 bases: TGTGCCAGCAGCTTAGAATGGGACTCGGGTAGGGACGAGCAGTACTTC.

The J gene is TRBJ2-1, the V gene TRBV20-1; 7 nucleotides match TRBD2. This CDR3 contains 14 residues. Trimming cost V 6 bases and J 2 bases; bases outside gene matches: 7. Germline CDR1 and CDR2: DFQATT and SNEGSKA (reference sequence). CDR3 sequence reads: CSANLLAAYNEQFF. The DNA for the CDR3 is TGCAGTGCCAATCTCCTAGCGGCCTACAATGAGCAGTTCTTC.

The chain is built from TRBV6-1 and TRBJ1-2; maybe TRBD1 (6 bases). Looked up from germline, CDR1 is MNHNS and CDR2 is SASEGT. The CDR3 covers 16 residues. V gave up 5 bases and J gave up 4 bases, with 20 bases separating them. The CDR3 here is CASSLIPDSGPYGYTF. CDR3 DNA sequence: TGTGCCAGCAGTCTTATTCCGGACAGTGGCCCCTATGGCTACACCTTC.

As DNA, the CDR3 is TGTGCCAGCAGCGCCCCAAGCGAAAACTATGGCTACACCTTC. It encodes CASSAPSENYGYTF. V gene TRBV11-2 combines with J gene TRBJ1-2; D remains ambiguous. Germline-derived CDR1 and CDR2 are SGHAT and FQNNGV. V lost 5 bases, J lost 2 bases, and 12 bases lay in between. This CDR3 is 14 amino acids long.

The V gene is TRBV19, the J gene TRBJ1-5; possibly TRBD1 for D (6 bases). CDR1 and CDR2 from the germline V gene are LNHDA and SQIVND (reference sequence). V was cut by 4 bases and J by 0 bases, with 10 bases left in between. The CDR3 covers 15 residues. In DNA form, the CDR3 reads TGTGCCAGTAGTACCCGACAGGATAGCAATCAGCCCCAGCATTTT. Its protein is CASSTRQDSNQPQHF.

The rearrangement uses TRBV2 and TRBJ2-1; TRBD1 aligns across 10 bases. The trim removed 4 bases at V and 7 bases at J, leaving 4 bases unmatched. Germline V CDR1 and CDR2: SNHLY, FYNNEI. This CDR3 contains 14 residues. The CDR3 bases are TGTGCCAGCAGTGTGACAGGGGGCTTGAATGAGCAGTTCTTC. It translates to CASSVTGGLNEQFF.

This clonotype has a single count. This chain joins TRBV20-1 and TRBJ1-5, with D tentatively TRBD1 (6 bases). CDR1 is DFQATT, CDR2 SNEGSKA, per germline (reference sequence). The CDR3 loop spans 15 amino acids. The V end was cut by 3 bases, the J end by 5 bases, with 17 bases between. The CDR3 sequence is CSASSAGDGDQPQHF. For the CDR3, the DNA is TGCAGTGCTAGTTCCGCAGGGGATGGAGATCAGCCCCAGCATTTT.

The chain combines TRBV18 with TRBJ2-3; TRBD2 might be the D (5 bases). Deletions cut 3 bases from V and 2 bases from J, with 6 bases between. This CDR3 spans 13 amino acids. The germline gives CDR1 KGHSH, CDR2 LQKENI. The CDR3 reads CASSPRVTDTQYF. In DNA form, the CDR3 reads TGTGCCAGCTCACCGAGGGTCACAGATACGCAGTATTTT.

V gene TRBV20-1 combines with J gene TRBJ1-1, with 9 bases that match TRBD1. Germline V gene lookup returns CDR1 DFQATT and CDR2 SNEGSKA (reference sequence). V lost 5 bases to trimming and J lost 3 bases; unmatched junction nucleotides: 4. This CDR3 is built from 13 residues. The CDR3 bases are TGCAGTGCTCGACAGGGGGTTTACACTGAAGCTTTCTTT. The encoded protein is CSARQGVYTEAFF.

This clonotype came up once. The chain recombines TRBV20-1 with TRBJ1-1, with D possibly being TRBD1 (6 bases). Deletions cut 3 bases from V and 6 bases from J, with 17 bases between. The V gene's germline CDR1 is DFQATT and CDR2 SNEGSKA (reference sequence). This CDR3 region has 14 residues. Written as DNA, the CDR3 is TGCAGTGCTAGCATATCCAGGGGAGTCTCTGAAGCTTTCTTT. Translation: CSASISRGVSEAFF.

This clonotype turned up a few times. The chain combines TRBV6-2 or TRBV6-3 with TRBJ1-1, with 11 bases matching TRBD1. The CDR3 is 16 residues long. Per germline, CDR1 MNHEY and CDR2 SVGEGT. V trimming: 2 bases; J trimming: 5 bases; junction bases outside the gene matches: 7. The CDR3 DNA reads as TGTGCCAGCAGTTACGGGAGGACAGGGGGCGATACTGAAGCTTTCTTT. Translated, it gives CASSYGRTGGDTEAFF.

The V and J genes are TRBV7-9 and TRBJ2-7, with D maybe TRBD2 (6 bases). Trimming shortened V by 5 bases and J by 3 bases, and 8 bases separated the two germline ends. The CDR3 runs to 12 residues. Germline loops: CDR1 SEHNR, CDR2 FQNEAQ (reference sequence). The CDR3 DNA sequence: TGTGCCAGCAGCGTGACTAGCTACGAGCAGTACTTC. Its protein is CASSVTSYEQYF. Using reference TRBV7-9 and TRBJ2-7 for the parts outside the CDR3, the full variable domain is DTGVSQNPRHKITKRGQNVTFRCDPISEHNRLYWYRQTLGQGPEFLTYFQNEAQLEKSRLLSDRFSAERPKGSFSTLEIQRTEQGDSAMYLCASSVTSYEQYFGPGTRLTVT.

CDR3: CASSYFGAGANVLTF. CDR3 coding DNA: TGTGCCAGCAGTTACTTTGGGGCAGGGGCCAACGTCCTGACTTTC. The J gene is TRBJ2-6, the V gene TRBV6-5; maybe TRBD1 (5 bases). Trimming pared 1 base from V and 4 bases from J, leaving 8 bases between. Germline V CDR1 and CDR2: MNHEY, SVGAGI. This CDR3 region has 15 residues.

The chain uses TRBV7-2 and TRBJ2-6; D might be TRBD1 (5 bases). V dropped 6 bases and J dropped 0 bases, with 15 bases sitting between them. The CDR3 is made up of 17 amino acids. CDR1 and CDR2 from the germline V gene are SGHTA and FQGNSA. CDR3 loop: CASRATDSFSGANVLTF. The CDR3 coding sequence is TGTGCCAGCAGGGCCACCGACAGCTTCTCTGGGGCCAACGTCCTGACTTTC. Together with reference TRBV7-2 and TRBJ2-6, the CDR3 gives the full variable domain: GAGVSQSPSNKVTEKGKDVELRCDPISGHTALYWYRQSLGQGLEFLIYFQGNSAPDKSGLPSDRFSAERTGGSVSTLTIQRTQQEDSAVYLCASRATDSFSGANVLTFGAGSRLTVL.

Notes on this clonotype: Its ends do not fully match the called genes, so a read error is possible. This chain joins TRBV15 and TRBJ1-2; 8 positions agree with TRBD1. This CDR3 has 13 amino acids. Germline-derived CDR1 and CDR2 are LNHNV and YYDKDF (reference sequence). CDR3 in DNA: TGTGCCACCTCGCCTGGATGGGCAGGGGGCTACGCCTTC. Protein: CATSPGWAGGYAF.